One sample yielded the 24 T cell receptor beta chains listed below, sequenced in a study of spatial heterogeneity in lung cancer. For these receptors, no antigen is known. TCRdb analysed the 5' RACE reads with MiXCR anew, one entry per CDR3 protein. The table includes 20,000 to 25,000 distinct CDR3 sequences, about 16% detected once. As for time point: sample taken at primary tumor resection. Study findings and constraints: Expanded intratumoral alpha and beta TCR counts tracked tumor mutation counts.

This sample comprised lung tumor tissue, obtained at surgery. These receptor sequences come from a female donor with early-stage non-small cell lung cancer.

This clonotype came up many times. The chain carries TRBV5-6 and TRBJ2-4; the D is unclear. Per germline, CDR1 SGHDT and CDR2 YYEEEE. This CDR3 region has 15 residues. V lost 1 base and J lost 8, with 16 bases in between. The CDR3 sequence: CASSLWVLTLHIQYF. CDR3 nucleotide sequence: TGTGCCAGCAGCTTGTGGGTCCTCACTCTCCACATTCAGTACTTC.

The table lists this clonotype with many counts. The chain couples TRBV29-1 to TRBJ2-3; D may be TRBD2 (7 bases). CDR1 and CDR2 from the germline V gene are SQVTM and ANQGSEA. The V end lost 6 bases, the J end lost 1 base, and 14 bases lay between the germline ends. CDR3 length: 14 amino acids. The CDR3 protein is CSVSTGRGTDTQYF. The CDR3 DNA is TGCAGCGTCTCCACAGGGAGGGGCACAGATACGCAGTATTTT.

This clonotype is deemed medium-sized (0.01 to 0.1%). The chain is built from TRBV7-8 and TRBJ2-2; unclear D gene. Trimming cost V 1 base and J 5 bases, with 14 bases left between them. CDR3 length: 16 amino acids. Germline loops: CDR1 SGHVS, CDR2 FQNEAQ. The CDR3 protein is CASSLEGSPVTGELFF. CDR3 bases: TGTGCCAGCAGCTTAGAGGGTAGCCCGGTTACCGGGGAGCTGTTTTTT.

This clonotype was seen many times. CDR3 residues: CASSGTGRGNQPQHF. For the CDR3, the DNA is TGTGCCAGCAGTGGGACAGGGAGAGGCAATCAGCCCCAGCATTTT. V gene TRBV28 combines with J gene TRBJ1-5; 9 bases fit TRBD1. Trimming took 5 bases from V and 2 from J; bases not matched to a gene: 4. Germline V gives CDR1 MDHEN, CDR2 SYDVKM. The CDR3 length is 15 residues.

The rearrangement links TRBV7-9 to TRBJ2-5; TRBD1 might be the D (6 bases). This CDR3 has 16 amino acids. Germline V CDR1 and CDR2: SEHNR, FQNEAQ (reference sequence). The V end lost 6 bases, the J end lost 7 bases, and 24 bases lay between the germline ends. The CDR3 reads CASSSRQQGTHGTQYF. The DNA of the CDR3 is TGTGCCAGCAGTTCCAGACAACAGGGTACCCATGGGACCCAGTACTTC.

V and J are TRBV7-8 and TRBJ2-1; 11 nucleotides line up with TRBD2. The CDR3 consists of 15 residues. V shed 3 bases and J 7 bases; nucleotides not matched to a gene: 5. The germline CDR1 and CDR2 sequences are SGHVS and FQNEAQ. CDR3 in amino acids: CASSFLAGGRNEQFF. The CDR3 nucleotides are TGTGCCAGCAGCTTCCTAGCGGGAGGTCGTAATGAGCAGTTCTTC. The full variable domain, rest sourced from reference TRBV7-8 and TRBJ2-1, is GAGVSQSPRYKVAKRGQDVALRCDPISGHVSLFWYQQALGQGPEFLTYFQNEAQLDKSGLPSDRFFAERPEGSVSTLKIQRTQQEDSAVYLCASSFLAGGRNEQFFGPGTRLTVL.

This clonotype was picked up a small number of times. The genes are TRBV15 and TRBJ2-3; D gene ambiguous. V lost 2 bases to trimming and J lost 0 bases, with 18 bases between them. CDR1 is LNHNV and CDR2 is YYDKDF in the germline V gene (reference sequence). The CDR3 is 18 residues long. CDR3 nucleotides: TGTGCCACCAGCAGACCCTTTGGGCGTCCCACTAGCACAGATACGCAGTATTTT. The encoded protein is CATSRPFGRPTSTDTQYF.

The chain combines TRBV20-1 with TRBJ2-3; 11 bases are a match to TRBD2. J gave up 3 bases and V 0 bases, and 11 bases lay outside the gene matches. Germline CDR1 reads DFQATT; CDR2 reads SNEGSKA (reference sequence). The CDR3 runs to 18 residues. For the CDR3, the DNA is TGCAGTGCTAGAGATGGGCTAGCGGGGGGCCCATGGACAGATACGCAGTATTTT. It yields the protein CSARDGLAGGPWTDTQYF.

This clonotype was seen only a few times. The CDR3 DNA sequence: TGTGCCAGCAGTCCCGGCTCCTACGAGCAGTACTTC. Translation gives CASSPGSYEQYF. The chain has TRBV12-3 or TRBV12-4 and TRBJ2-7; D not certain. The CDR3 covers 12 residues. V lost 5 bases and J 0 bases, leaving 5 bases between the germline ends.

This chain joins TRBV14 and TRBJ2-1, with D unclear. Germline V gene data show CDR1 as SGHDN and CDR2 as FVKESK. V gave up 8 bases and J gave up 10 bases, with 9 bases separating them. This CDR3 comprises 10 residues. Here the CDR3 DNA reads TGTGCCAGCGGGAATATAGAGCAGTTCTTC. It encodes CASGNIEQFF.

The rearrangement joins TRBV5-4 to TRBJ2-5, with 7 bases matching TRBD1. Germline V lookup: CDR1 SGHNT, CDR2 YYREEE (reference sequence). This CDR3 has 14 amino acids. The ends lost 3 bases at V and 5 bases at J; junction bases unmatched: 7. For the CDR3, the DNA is TGTGCCAGCAGCTCAACAGGGGCCGAGGAGACCCAGTACTTC. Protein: CASSSTGAEETQYF.

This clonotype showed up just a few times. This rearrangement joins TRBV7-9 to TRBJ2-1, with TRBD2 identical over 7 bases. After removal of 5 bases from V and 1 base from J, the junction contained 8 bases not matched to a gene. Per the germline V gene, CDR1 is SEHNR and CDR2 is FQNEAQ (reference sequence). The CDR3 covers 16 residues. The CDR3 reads CASSTTSGVSYNEQFF. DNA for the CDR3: TGTGCCAGCAGCACCACAAGCGGGGTATCCTACAATGAGCAGTTCTTC. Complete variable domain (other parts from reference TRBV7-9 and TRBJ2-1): DTGVSQNPRHKITKRGQNVTFRCDPISEHNRLYWYRQTLGQGPEFLTYFQNEAQLEKSRLLSDRFSAERPKGSFSTLEIQRTEQGDSAMYLCASSTTSGVSYNEQFFGPGTRLTVL.

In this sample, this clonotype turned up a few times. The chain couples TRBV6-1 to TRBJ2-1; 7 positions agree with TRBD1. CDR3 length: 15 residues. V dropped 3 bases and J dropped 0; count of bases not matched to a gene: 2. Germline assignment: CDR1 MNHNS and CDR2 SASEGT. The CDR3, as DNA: TGTGCCAGCAGTGATAACAGGGGCTCCTACAATGAGCAGTTCTTC. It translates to CASSDNRGSYNEQFF.

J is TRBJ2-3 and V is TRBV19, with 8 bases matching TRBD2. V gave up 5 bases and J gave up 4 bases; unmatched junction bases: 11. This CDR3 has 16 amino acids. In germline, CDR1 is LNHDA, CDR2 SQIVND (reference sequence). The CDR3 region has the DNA TGTGCCAGTAGTCGGCCGGGAGGGTCCACATCAGATACGCAGTATTTT. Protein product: CASSRPGGSTSDTQYF.

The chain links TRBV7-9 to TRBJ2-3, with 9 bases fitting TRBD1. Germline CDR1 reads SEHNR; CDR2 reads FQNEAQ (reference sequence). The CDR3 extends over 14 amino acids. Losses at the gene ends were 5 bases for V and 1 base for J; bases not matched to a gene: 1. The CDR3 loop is CASSRDRGTDTQYF. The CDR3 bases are TGTGCCAGCAGCCGGGACAGGGGCACAGATACGCAGTATTTT.

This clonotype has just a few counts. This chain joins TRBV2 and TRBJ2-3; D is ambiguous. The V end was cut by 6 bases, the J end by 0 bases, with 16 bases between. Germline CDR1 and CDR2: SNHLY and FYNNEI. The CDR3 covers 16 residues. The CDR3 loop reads CASRGLRGFSTDTQYF. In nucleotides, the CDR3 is TGTGCCAGCAGGGGATTGCGTGGATTTAGCACAGATACGCAGTATTTT.

The CDR3 region has the DNA TGTGCCAGCAGTTTGTACGGGCGGCCCTACGAGCAGTACTTC. It codes for CASSLYGRPYEQYF. The chain combines TRBV27 with TRBJ2-7, with D hard to call. Between the trimmed V and J ends, which lost 3 bases and 2 bases, there was a span of 11 bases. CDR1 and CDR2 from the germline V gene are MNHEY and SMNVEV (reference sequence). CDR3 size: 14 residues.

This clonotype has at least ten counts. CDR3: CASSQESTQETQYF. DNA for the CDR3: TGTGCCAGCAGCCAAGAATCCACCCAAGAGACCCAGTACTTC. The chain combines TRBV4-2 with TRBJ2-5; D is unresolved. Between the trimmed V and J ends, which lost 0 bases and 1 base, there was a span of 6 bases. There are 14 residues in the CDR3. Germline assignment: CDR1 LGHNA and CDR2 YNFKEQ.

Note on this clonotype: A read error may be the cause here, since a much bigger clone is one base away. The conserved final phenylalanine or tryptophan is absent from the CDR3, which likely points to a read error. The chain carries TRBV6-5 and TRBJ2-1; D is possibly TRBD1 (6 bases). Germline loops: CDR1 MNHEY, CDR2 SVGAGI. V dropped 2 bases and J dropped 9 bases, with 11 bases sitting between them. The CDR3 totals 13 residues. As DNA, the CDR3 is TGTGCCAGCAGTTACCGGACAGACGGTGAGCAGTTCCTC. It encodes CASSYRTDGEQFL.

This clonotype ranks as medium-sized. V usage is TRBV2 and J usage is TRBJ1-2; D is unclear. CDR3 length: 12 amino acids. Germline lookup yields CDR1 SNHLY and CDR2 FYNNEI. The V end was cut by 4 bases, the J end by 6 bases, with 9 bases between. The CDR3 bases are TGTGCCAGCAGTGGGGGAGGGAATGGCTACACCTTC. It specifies CASSGGGNGYTF.

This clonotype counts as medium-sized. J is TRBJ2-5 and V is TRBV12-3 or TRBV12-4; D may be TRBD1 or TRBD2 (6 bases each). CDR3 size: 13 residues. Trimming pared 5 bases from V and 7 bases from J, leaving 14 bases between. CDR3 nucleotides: TGTGCCAGCAGTCCGGGCCGGGGGCGGACCCAGTACTTC. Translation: CASSPGRGRTQYF.

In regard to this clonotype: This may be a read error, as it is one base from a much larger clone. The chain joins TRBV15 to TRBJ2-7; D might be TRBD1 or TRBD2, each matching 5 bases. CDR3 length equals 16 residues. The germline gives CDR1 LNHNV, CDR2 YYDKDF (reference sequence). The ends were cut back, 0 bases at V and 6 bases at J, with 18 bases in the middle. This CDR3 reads CATSRDRDGGSGEQYF. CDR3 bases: TGTGCCACCAGCAGAGATAGGGACGGAGGTTCTGGCGAGCAGTACTTC.

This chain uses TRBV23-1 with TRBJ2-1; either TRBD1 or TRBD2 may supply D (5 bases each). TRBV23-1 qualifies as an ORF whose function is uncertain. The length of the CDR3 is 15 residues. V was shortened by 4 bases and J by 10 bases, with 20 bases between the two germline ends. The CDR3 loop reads CASSPRRRDDGEQFF. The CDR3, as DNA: TGCGCCAGCAGTCCCCGACGAAGGGACGATGGGGAGCAGTTCTTC.

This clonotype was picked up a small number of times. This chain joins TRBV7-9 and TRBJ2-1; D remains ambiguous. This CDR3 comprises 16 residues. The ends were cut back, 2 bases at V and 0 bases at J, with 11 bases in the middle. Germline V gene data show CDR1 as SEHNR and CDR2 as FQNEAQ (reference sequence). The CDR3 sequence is CASSLSTDSSYNEQFF. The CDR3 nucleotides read TGTGCCAGCAGCTTATCAACGGATAGCTCCTACAATGAGCAGTTCTTC.